What follows are 15 T cell receptor beta chains derived from one specimen sequenced in a study of shared clonotypes between healthy human individuals. Data came from immunoSEQ multiplex PCR; TCRdb stores just in-frame clones and leaves some out. The profile shows 2,500,000 or so clones, around 93% of them singletons. Sequencing was carried out using naive CD4+ T cells from PBMCs. Subset specified: CD45RA+ positively selected. Receptors were obtained from a man younger than 30 in good health. Some clones in this sample may be carry-over from other donors' samples.

The gene calls are TRBV2 and TRBJ1-4; tentatively, D is TRBD1 (6 bases). The germline V gene encodes CDR1 SNHLY and CDR2 FYNNEI. The CDR3 runs 16 residues. V lost 6 bases, J lost 4 bases, and 18 bases lay in between. Written as DNA, the CDR3 is TGTGCCAGCAGCCGCCGGGGAGGGGGAGGTAATGAAAAACTGTTTTTT. Amino acids: CASSRRGGGGNEKLFF.

The chain employs TRBV28 and TRBJ1-2; D perhaps matches TRBD1 (5 bases). Trimming took off 5 bases at V and 4 bases at J, with 11 bases between the two ends. This CDR3 is built from 13 residues. Germline-derived CDR1 and CDR2 are MDHEN and SYDVKM. CDR3 nucleotides: TGTGCCAGCAGTCGAGGGACCGTCTATGGCTACACCTTC. It encodes CASSRGTVYGYTF.

V gene TRBV9 combines with J gene TRBJ1-2; D is possibly TRBD1 (6 bases). The CDR3 length is 15 residues. Germline CDR1 reads SGDLS; CDR2 reads YYNGEE. The V and J ends lost 3 bases and 0 bases respectively, with 12 bases between them. DNA of the CDR3: TGTGCCAGCAGCGATCGACAGGTAGCTAACTATGGCTACACCTTC. Translating gives CASSDRQVANYGYTF.

The chain couples TRBV25-1 to TRBJ1-2; no clear D. CDR3 length: 16 amino acids. Germline V gene lookup returns CDR1 MGHDK and CDR2 SYGVNS. V lost 2 bases and J 4 bases, leaving 17 bases between the germline ends. The CDR3 DNA reads as TGTGCCAGCAGTGAAGACGGTATCAGGCGGATCTATGGCTACACCTTC. This translates into CASSEDGIRRIYGYTF.

Notes on this clone: The sample has other DNA sequences that encode this CDR3 too. The chain joins TRBV5-1 to TRBJ2-2; D is ambiguous. V lost 0 bases, J lost 1 base, and 7 bases lay in between. Germline lookup yields CDR1 SGHRS and CDR2 YFSETQ. This CDR3 spans 15 amino acids. CDR3 coding DNA: TGCGCCAGCAGCTTGGGCAGCCTGAACACCGGGGAGCTGTTTTTT. Translated: CASSLGSLNTGELFF.

V gene TRBV5-8 combines with J gene TRBJ1-2; D may be TRBD1 (6 bases). Germline V CDR1 and CDR2: SGHTS, YDEGEE. The length of the CDR3 is 14 residues. Trimming left V 0 bases short and J 0 bases short, with 6 bases between. CDR3 nucleotides: TGTGCCAGCAGCTTGGGGACAGCTAACTATGGCTACACCTTC. Translating it yields CASSLGTANYGYTF.

The gene calls are TRBV9 and TRBJ2-2, with 8 bases matching TRBD2. V gave up 4 bases and J gave up 2 bases; unmatched junction bases: 7. CDR1 SGDLS and CDR2 YYNGEE come from the germline V gene. This CDR3 contains 16 residues. The CDR3 sequence is CASSPRGLVNTGELFF. CDR3 DNA: TGTGCCAGCAGCCCCAGGGGACTAGTTAACACCGGGGAGCTGTTTTTT.

This chain connects TRBV25-1 to TRBJ2-2; the match to TRBD2 covers 10 bases. V shed 3 bases, J shed 6 bases, and the junction held 7 bases outside the gene matches. Germline V gives CDR1 MGHDK, CDR2 SYGVNS. The CDR3 is made up of 16 amino acids. The CDR3 bases are TGTGCCAGCAGTGAGTTCAGAGCGGGAGGGCCCGGGGAGCTGTTTTTT. This translates into CASSEFRAGGPGELFF.

This clone has only a few counts. V is TRBV11-2 and J is TRBJ2-7, with 9 nucleotides matching TRBD2. The germline V gene has CDR1 SGHAT and CDR2 FQNNGV. V shed 4 bases, J shed 4 bases, and the junction held 14 bases outside the gene matches. The CDR3 runs 17 residues. Written as DNA, the CDR3 is TGTGCCAGCAGCTCTCTTCCCGGGCGGGAGGGCCGGTACGAGCAGTACTTC. It translates to CASSSLPGREGRYEQYF.

The rearrangement joins TRBV2 to TRBJ2-5; TRBD2 aligns across 13 bases. With V trimmed by 6 bases and J by 5 bases, 9 bases remained unmatched. CDR3 length: 16 residues. CDR1 SNHLY and CDR2 FYNNEI come from the germline V gene. CDR3 bases: TGTGCCAGCAGCGCGCGGACTAGCGGGAGTCGGGAGACCCAGTACTTC. As protein: CASSARTSGSRETQYF.

V gene TRBV5-1 combines with J gene TRBJ2-7; 10 bases match TRBD1. Germline CDR1 reads SGHRS; CDR2 reads YFSETQ. Unmatched junction bases numbered 3, after V lost 0 bases and J lost 3 bases. This CDR3 has 15 amino acids. The CDR3 nucleotides are TGCGCCAGCAGCTTGGAGACAGGGGGCAACTACGAGCAGTACTTC. This codes for CASSLETGGNYEQYF. Together with reference TRBV5-1 and TRBJ2-7, the CDR3 gives the full variable domain: KAGVTQTPRYLIKTRGQQVTLSCSPISGHRSVSWYQQTPGQGLQFLFEYFSETQRNKGNFPGRFSGRQFSNSRSEMNVSTLELGDSALYLCASSLETGGNYEQYFGPGTRLTVT.

The V call is TRBV18, the J call TRBJ1-5; no firm D call. Germline CDR1 is KGHSH and CDR2 is LQKENI. Trimming stripped 5 bases from V and 4 bases from J, with 6 bases between. This CDR3 is built from 12 residues. The CDR3 here is CASSNENQPQHF. In DNA form, the CDR3 reads TGTGCCAGCTCAAACGAGAATCAGCCCCAGCATTTT.

Worth noting for this clone: The sample has other DNA sequences that encode this CDR3 too. J is TRBJ2-3 and V is TRBV5-1, with 11 bases lining up with TRBD2. V shed 4 bases and J 1 base; nucleotides not matched to a gene: 5. Looked up from germline, CDR1 is SGHRS and CDR2 is YFSETQ. The CDR3 is made up of 16 amino acids. CDR3 protein: CASSTGLAGGTDTQYF. CDR3 sequence (DNA): TGCGCCAGCAGCACCGGACTAGCGGGTGGCACAGATACGCAGTATTTT. Supplemented by reference TRBV5-1 and TRBJ2-3, the full variable domain reads KAGVTQTPRYLIKTRGQQVTLSCSPISGHRSVSWYQQTPGQGLQFLFEYFSETQRNKGNFPGRFSGRQFSNSRSEMNVSTLELGDSALYLCASSTGLAGGTDTQYFGPGTRLTVL.

The rearrangement uses TRBV5-5 and TRBJ2-5; D remains unclear. The CDR3 extends over 14 amino acids. Germline V lookup: CDR1 SGHKS, CDR2 YYEKEE (reference sequence). V dropped 0 bases and J dropped 6 bases, with 12 bases sitting between them. CDR3 residues: CASSLDGHTKTQYF. In nucleotides, the CDR3 is TGTGCCAGCAGCTTGGACGGCCATACGAAGACCCAGTACTTC.

The chain couples TRBV28 to TRBJ2-5; TRBD2 is a possible D gene (6 bases). CDR3 size: 15 residues. The V and J ends lost 4 bases and 5 bases respectively, with 17 bases between them. CDR1 is MDHEN and CDR2 is SYDVKM in the germline V gene. CDR3 DNA sequence: TGTGCCAGCAGTTCCCGAACAACGGGGGATGAGACCCAGTACTTC. Amino acid sequence: CASSSRTTGDETQYF.